This TCR beta chain was profiled in a study of cytomegalovirus exposure and HLA in healthy donors. A multiplex PCR was run with 60 Vbeta primers and 13 Jbeta primers. Data came from immunoSEQ multiplex PCR; TCRdb stores just in-frame clones and leaves some out. Its table records roughly 140,000 clones. General study results and limits: About 90% or about 30% of the time was how often most TCR beta V segments were productive, according to an earlier analysis.

The CDR3 totals 13 residues. The germline CDR1 and CDR2 sequences are SNHLY and FYNNEI. Comment on this clone: Its antigen is still unknown.

The TCR was taken from a man aged 40-49 years in good health and CMV-seronegative. What was sequenced was PBMCs. V gene TRBV2 combines with J gene TRBJ2-5; D ambiguous. The end of the DNA fits TRBJ2-7 better, so the J call may be wrong. The CDR3: CASSETAYNEQYF. The CDR3 nucleotides are TGTGCCAGCAGTGAAACAGCTTACAACGAGCAGTACTTC.